Listed below are T cell receptor beta chains from one sample, sequenced in a study of blood T cell repertoires in COVID-19. The table came from immunoSEQ multiplex PCR; TCRdb's copy has only in-frame clones and leaves some out. Here the sample spans just over 60,000 clones, more than 65% being singletons. Input material: peripheral blood. The receptors were sampled from a woman aged 80 or older with active or convalescent COVID-19. CDR3s include the opening cysteine and the closing phenylalanine or tryptophan. The D gene is left open where the match is weak.

TRBV7-9	TRBJ2-1	TRBD2	CASKQTSGGDEQFF
TRBV6-1	TRBJ1-2	-	CASSEARGYGYTF
TRBV19	TRBJ2-1	-	CASRGSTYNEQFF
TRBV19	TRBJ1-2	-	CASSTTGSSNHGYTF
TRBV9	TRBJ2-5	-	CASSPRRRGQQETQYF
TRBV6-6	TRBJ1-1	-	CASSYPGVNTEAFF
TRBV19	TRBJ1-5	-	CASSMRGNNQPQHF
TRBV3-1/TRBV3-2	TRBJ2-2	-	CASSQGVRRGTGELFF
TRBV27	TRBJ2-2	-	CASSPYTGELFF
TRBV7-8	TRBJ2-7	-	CASSLRGGSYEQYF
TRBV5-1	TRBJ2-1	TRBD2	CASSSRTSGDNEQFF
TRBV18	TRBJ2-5	-	CASSPAGVQETQYF
TRBV12-2	TRBJ1-2	-	CASRSRTRDGYTF
TRBV29-1	TRBJ1-2	-	CSVVSRTENYGYTF
TRBV19	TRBJ1-2	TRBD1	CASSLTGDYGYTF
TRBV18	TRBJ1-5	TRBD1	CASSPGTGVGQPQHF
TRBV27	TRBJ1-1	TRBD1	CASSIMGQGDTEAFF
TRBV11-3	TRBJ2-3	-	CASSAGVGGSTDTQYF
TRBV4-2	TRBJ2-1	-	CASSQDVGAYNEQFF
TRBV6-6	TRBJ2-3	-	CASSYSGAADTQYF